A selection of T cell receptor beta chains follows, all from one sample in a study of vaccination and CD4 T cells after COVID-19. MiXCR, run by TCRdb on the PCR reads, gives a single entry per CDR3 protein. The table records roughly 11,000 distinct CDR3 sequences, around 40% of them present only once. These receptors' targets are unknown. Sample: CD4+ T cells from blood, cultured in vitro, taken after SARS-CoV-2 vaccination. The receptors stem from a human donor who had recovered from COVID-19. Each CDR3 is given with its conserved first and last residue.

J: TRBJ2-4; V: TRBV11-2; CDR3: CASSNGLASIQYF
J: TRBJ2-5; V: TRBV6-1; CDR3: CATKEGRETQYF
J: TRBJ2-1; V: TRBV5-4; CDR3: CASSPFGRGNEQFF
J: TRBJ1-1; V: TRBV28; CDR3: CASSRTLTVYAAFF
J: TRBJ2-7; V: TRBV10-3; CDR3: CAISGGQGHEQYF
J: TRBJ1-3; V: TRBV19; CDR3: CASSIDATTSGNTIYF
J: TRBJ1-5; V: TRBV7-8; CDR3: CASSGGQGSNQPQHF
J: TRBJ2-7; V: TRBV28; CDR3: CASSSSPGSHEQYF
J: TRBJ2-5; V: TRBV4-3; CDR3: CASSQDLAEYQETQYF
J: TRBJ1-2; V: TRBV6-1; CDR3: CASSEPTPVDSAF
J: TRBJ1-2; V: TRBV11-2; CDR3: CASSLGVLAAYGYTF
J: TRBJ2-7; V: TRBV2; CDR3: CASSEQGGSYEQYF